Reported below is one TCR beta chain. This clone was seen just once. There is no known antigen for this receptor. No much larger clone is present one base from it, and per-base qualities are unavailable. The sample originates from a study of blood T cell repertoires in COVID-19 (dated by TCRdb to 2018 to 2021). Regarding the complete study: Samples covering the acute and convalescent phases of COVID-19 were provided by collaborators in the United States, Italy and Spain. The material from the prospective study consisted of cDNA or gDNA derived from T cells, B-cell-depleted T cells, or PBMCs. Subjects who had been exposed to COVID-19, were actively infected with it, or had recovered from it provided the deeply sampled blood TCRbeta repertoires that made up the dataset. The repertoires were made available in a free public database intended to serve as a resource for research on the immune response to SARS-CoV-2. The samples were drawn from the first 160 participants of the ongoing ImmuneRACE study and from about 1,200 subjects provided by 6 global collaborators. Sample metadata almost always included a de-identified subject ID, COVID-19 status, age in years and sex. HLA class I and class II types, where available, came from metadata supplied by the sample provider rather than from assay-based typing. Overall results and qualifications from the work: How much clinical and demographic metadata was included differed by source and by participant, and the metadata was provided uncurated.

The collaborating institutions used their own protocols to collect whole blood in K2EDTA tubes. For TCRbeta analysis, collaborator samples were shipped as frozen whole blood, as isolated PBMCs, or as DNA extracted from either sample type. The immunoSEQ Assay, a bias-controlled multiplex PCR, was used to amplify TCRbeta CDR3 regions from genomic DNA. The source study handled its data this way. The number of nucleated cells in each sample was estimated by amplification of reference gene primers within the assay. To quantify the absolute abundance of each unique TCRbeta CDR3 rearrangement, sequence reads were collapsed and filtered. For each sample, productive Simpson clonality was calculated by taking the square root of Simpson's diversity index across productive rearrangements. Drawn from immuneACCESS, this table holds only the in-frame rearrangements with V and J called that TCRdb kept. Clones are partly lost; checked studies trace under half to an unresolved V gene and leave the rest unexplained. That table is the source of V, J and clone size, and D and trimming were worked out from the DNA. For this sample there are some 150,000 clones; 84% appear just once. Almost 10% of the sample goes to the ten largest clones.

From the germline V gene (reference sequence), CDR1 is LGHDT and CDR2 is YNNKEL. The CDR3, cysteine through phenylalanine, is 16 amino acids long. Kept here is only the CDR3 DNA, which spans 48 bases and is read in frame from base 1. V has 2 bases trimmed and J has 3 bases trimmed; junction bases matching no gene number 4. The sequenced sample was peripheral blood. This sequence was found in a woman in her forties or fifties with acute or convalescent COVID-19. Here the chain combines TRBV3-1 (or the pseudogene TRBV3-2) and TRBJ2-5, and 12 junction bases match TRBD2. The CDR3 region reads CASSQSLAGGKETQYF. Read as DNA, the sequence is TGTGCCAGCAGCCAATCACTAGCGGGGGGTAAAGAGACCCAGTACTTC.